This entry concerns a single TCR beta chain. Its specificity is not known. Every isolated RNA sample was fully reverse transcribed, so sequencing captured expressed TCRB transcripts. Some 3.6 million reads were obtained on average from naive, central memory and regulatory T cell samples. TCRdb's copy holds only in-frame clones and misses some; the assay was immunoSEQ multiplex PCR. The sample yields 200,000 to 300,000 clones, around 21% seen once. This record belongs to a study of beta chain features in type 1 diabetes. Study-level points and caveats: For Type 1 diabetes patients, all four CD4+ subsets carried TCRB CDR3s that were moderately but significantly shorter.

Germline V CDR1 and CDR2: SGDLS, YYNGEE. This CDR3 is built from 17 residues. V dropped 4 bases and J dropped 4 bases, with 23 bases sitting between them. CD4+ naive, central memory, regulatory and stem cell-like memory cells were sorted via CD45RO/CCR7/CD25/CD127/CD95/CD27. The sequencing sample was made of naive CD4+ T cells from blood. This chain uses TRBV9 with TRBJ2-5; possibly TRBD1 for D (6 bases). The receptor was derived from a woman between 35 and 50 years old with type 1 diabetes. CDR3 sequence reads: CASSPHGERGMGETQYF. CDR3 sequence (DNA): TGTGCCAGCAGCCCCCACGGAGAAAGGGGGATGGGAGAGACCCAGTACTTC.